This note documents a single T cell receptor (beta chain) sequence. Which antigen it targets is not known. One base away there is no much larger clone; base qualities are not given. Library construction relied on multiplex PCR. Instrument used: Illumina HiSeq 2500. TCRbeta libraries were built by three rounds of nested PCR using primers (Table S4), following protocols modified from ARM-PCR. Before sequencing, PCR products of 200-500 bp were excised from the gel and purified with the QIAquick gel extraction kit. Per the original workflow: Reads were cleaned using Trimmomatic, were merged into complete CDR3 sequences using FLASH, and were assigned to V(D)J germline segments using MiTCR. Clonal diversity was calculated as the inverse Simpson's index using VDJtools. In-frame sequences without a premature stop codon were defined as productive reads. Through fastp at Q25 and MiXCR, TCRdb rebuilt clones from the public reads, retaining in-frame beta chains. Each entry is one CDR3 protein sequence, shown with its most common DNA and genes. The V and J calls here are based on TCRdb, not the publication. The sample profile shows fewer than 150,000 distinct CDR3 sequences; approximately 66% of them were found once. In total, the top ten clones hold about 18% of the sample.

This entry is derived from a study of tumor and adjacent non-tumor tissue in lung cancer (dated by TCRdb to 2017 to 2018). Background for the entire study: Patients with adenocarcinoma (roughly 12), squamous cell carcinoma (2) and small cell lung cancer (1) were included in the cohort. Ages among the approximately 15 patients ranged from roughly 31 to 76 years, there were roughly ten men and 5 women, and disease was at TNM stage I to III. A total of some 130,000,000 productive TCRbeta reads were generated by sequencing, corresponding to an average of about 4.2 million reads per sample. Using bulk TCRbeta repertoires from approximately 15 lung cancer patients, the study set lung tumor tissue side by side with matched distant non-tumor lung tissue. Around 30 paired specimens, one tumor and one normal lung sample per patient, were profiled by TCRbeta CDR3 sequencing.

RNA was extracted from bulk unsorted tissue and checked for quality with a NanoDrop ND-1000 and an Agilent 2100. All donors had newly diagnosed lung cancer, had not received prior chemotherapy, and were admitted for thoracic surgery in China between August and November 2014. Patients who had received previous radiotherapy or chemotherapy, or who had another concurrent cancer, were excluded from the study. Surgical tissue pieces of about 1-2.3 cm3 were preserved in RNAlater solution and stored at -80 °C until use. The paper's findings and limits, for the study overall: Tumor tissue showed significantly higher TCR diversity (inverse Simpson) than normal lung tissue, at 431.37 vs 166.20 (P = 0.0075, Mann-Whitney U test). The methods do not name the sequencing platform or mention unique molecular identifiers. TCR diversity was significantly higher in younger patients, and greater tumor TCR diversity was associated with shorter overall survival and shorter disease-free survival. The cohort had only 15 patients, and the authors noted that larger samples and more detailed clinical data are needed. A significantly larger cumulative share of the repertoire was made up by the top 100 clones in normal lung than in tumor tissue. Because peripheral blood was not sequenced, blood TCRbeta repertoires in the lung cancer patients of the study were not examined.

The source is a man aged 55-75 years with small cell lung cancer. Sequenced sample: lung tumor tissue.

The nucleotide sequence is TGCAGCGTTGAATTCCAGGGCACAGATACGCAGTATTTT. It encodes CSVEFQGTDTQYF. The V gene is TRBV29-1 and the J gene is TRBJ2-3; the D gene is not confidently resolved. Between the V and J ends, shortened by 2 bases and 1 base respectively, the junction contains 7 bases. Sequences SQVTM (CDR1) and ANQGSEA (CDR2) are obtained from the germline V gene. Counted from cysteine to phenylalanine, this CDR3 has 13 amino acids. Left in the record is the CDR3 DNA by itself, 39 bases read in frame from the first base.